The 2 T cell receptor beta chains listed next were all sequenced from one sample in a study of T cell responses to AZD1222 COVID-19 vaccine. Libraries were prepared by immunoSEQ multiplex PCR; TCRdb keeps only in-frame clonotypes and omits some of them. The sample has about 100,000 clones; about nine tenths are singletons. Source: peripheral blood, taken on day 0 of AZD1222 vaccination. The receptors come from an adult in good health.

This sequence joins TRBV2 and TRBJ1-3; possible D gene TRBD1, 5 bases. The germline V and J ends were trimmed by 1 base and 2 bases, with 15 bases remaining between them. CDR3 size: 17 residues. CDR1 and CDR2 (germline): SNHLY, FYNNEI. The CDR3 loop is CASSEGTSSTAGNTIYF. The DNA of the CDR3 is TGTGCCAGCAGTGAAGGGACATCGTCAACGGCTGGAAACACCATATATTTT.

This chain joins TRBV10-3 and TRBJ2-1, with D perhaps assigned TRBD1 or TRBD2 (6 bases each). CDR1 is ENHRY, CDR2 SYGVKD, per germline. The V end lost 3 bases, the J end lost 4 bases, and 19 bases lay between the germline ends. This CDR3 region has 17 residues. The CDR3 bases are TGTGCCATCAGTGATCGGGGGCGCCTGGTCTCATACAATGAGCAGTTCTTC. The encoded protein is CAISDRGRLVSYNEQFF.